This TCR beta chain was documented in a study of cytomegalovirus exposure and HLA in healthy donors. Likely unrecorded immune exposures existed in these nominally healthy donors. The PCR was carried out with 60 Vbeta primers and 13 Jbeta primers. The authors' processing: In a later analysis, of 80 million to 90 million unique beta chains, some 10 million appeared in at least two donors. Using immunoSEQ multiplex PCR, the repertoire was profiled, and TCRdb retains in-frame clones only, with some absent. V and J calls plus clone size are reproduced from that table; the DNA served to infer D and trimming. The data hold around 150,000 clones, with approximately 61% observed a single time. General study findings and limits: There were several of the most significant clusters that appeared linked to common viral pathogens in a later analysis. Presence/absence analysis assumed near-uniform sequencing depth across donors.

Unmatched junction bases numbered 4, after V lost 2 bases and J lost 4 bases. Germline V lookup: CDR1 ENHRY, CDR2 SYGVKD. There are 14 residues in the CDR3. This clone has only a few counts. The target antigen is unknown. The specimen was PBMCs. The chain carries TRBV10-3 and TRBJ1-2; the match to TRBD1 covers 7 bases. The receptor comes from a human donor in good health. The CDR3 region has the DNA TGTGCCATCAGTGAGATGACAGGGAGCTATGGCTACACCTTC. This gives the protein CAISEMTGSYGYTF.